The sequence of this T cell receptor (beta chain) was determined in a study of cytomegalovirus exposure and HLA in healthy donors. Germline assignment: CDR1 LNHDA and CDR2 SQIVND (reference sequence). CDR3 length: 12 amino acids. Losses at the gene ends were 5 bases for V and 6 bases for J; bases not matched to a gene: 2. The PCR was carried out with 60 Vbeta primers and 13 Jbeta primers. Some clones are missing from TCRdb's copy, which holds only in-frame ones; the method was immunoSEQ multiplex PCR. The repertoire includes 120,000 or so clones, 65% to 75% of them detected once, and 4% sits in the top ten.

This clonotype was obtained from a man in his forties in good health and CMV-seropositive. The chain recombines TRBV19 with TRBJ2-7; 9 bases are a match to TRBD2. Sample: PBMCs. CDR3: CASSGAGGEQYF. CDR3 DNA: TGTGCCAGTAGTGGAGCGGGGGGCGAGCAGTACTTC.